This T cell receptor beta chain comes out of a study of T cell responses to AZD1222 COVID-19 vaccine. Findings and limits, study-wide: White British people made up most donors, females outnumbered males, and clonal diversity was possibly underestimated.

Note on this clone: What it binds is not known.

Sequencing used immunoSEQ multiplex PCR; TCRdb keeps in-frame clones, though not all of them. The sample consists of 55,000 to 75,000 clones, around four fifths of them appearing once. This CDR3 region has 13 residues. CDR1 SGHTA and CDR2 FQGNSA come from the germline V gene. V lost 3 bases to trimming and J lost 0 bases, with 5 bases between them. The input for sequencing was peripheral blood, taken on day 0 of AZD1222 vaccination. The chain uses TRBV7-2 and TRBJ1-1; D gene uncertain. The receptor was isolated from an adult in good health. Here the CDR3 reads CASSFQMNTEAFF. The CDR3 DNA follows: TGTGCCAGCAGCTTCCAGATGAACACTGAAGCTTTCTTT.